This T cell receptor (beta chain) emerged from a study of post-analysis software for immune sequencing data. General study findings and limits: Those with multiple sclerosis, the patient group, showed significantly lower normalized Chao1 diversity than controls. Five or six TRBV segments appeared more often in patients than in controls, and TRBV5-6, TRBV5-1 and TRBV20-1 were among these. Analysis by F measure revealed that same-batch samples clustered strongly together.

This clonotype was seen only a few times. What it recognizes is unknown. TCR beta cDNA libraries had unique molecular identifiers. TCRdb ran MiXCR on the PCR reads and lists one entry per CDR3 protein. Counted here are hundreds of thousands of distinct CDR3 sequences, roughly 30% occurring once; the ten biggest clones make up under 0.7%. The V end lost 1 base, the J end lost 1 base, and 7 bases lay between the germline ends. The CDR3 is 13 amino acids. Germline CDR1 reads DFQATT; CDR2 reads SNEGSKA (reference sequence). The rearrangement joins TRBV20-1 to TRBJ1-1; perhaps TRBD1 as D (5 bases). Sequencing was carried out using blood. The TCR comes from a girl aged 10 to 17 with multiple sclerosis. CDR3 sequence (DNA): TGCAGTGCTAGAGTGGGGCAGAACACTGAAGCTTTCTTT. Its protein is CSARVGQNTEAFF.